The TCR beta chain described here comes from a study of graft-versus-host responses after intestinal transplantation (dated by TCRdb to about 2021). Study-wide context: The transplants that recipients received were multivisceral, liver-intestinal, or isolated intestinal. Every recipient was given anti-thymocyte globulin induction, followed by 2 to 4 years of maintenance tacrolimus and steroids. After intestinal transplantation, graft-versus-host and host-versus-graft alloreactive T cell clones in the graft, circulation and bone marrow were tracked using bulk TCR-beta CDR3 sequencing. To identify alloreactive clones, pre-transplant mixed lymphocyte reaction products were sequenced and compared with unstimulated pre-transplant donor and recipient T cells. A cohort of 20 to 25 intestinal transplant recipients, including one retransplant, was enrolled, and a few patients lacking pretransplant specimens were excluded. Donor T cell macrochimerism was defined as a peak of at least 4% donor T cells among recipient peripheral blood mononuclear cells. Rather than being sequenced by the commercial service, samples from three later patients were sequenced in-house on an Illumina MiSeq and processed with MiXCR.

CDR1 and CDR2 (MNHEY, SMNVEV) derive from the germline V gene (reference sequence). From cysteine to phenylalanine, the CDR3 is 16 amino acids long. The entry retains the CDR3 DNA only, 48 bases that are in frame from base 1. V gives up 1 base and J gives up 0 bases, and the segment between their germline ends measures 9 bases. The library was obtained by the immunoSEQ multiplex PCR assay. High-throughput TCR-beta CDR3 sequencing of genomic DNA from most patients was performed by Adaptive Biotechnologies. In the authors' own workflow: TCR sequencing data were retrieved from Adaptive's ImmunoSEQ software for about 17 patients, whereas a few other patients were processed with MiXCR and VDJtools. CDR3 nucleotide sequences shared by donor and recipient were removed because the origin of these sequences could not be assigned. To be classed as alloreactive, a clone needed at least 2-fold expansion over unstimulated cells and a minimum CFSE-low frequency of 0.002% (template counts) or 0.001% (read counts). Clones were considered mappable if detected in sequenced pre-transplant spleen, lymph node, or MLR CFSE-low populations of the donor or recipient. Cumulative frequency of alloreactive clones was calculated as a percentage of all sequences weighted by copy number. Entries here come from immuneACCESS through TCRdb and include only in-frame sequences with V and J called. Some clones fail to appear in such tables; in the studies checked, an unresolved V gene covers under half of the shortfall, and the cause of the remainder is unknown. The V and J calls and clone size are taken from that table; D and trimming were inferred from the DNA. For this sample the table gives tens of thousands of clones, of which approximately 90% were detected only once. The ten most abundant clones make up roughly 18% of the sample.

Regarding this clone: Its antigen is currently not known. Per-nucleotide qualities are absent, and no much larger clonotype sits a single base away.

Results the study describes overall, beyond this receptor: Conclusions were limited by the relatively low number and heterogeneity of intestinal transplant patients. Early after transplant, peak levels of circulating GvH clones were found to be associated with declines in HvG clones. In the allografts of patients with donor T cell macrochimerism, GvH to HvG T cell clonal ratios were high. GvH clones were found in recipient bone marrow, and some of the GvH clones appeared earlier in ileal mucosa or blood, which is consistent with an intestinal mucosal origin.

Dithiothreitol, EDTA incubations and collagenase D digestion were used to isolate intraepithelial and lamina propria lymphocytes from graft specimens. Serial intestinal graft biopsy specimens collected up to 600 days after transplant underwent bulk TCR-beta sequencing. The chain is made from TRBV27 and TRBJ2-2; TRBD2 is possibly the D segment (5 matching bases). The specimen was ileum tissue, collected more than 200 days after intestinal transplant. This TCR derives from a human patient who received an intestinal transplant, so some T cells may come from the graft donor. At the DNA level, the sequence is TGTGCCAGCAGTTTATACTCGGGATCGAACACCGGGGAGCTGTTTTTT. Its product reads: CASSLYSGSNTGELFF.